The next 31 T cell receptor beta chains were all read from a single sample in a study of blood T cells in healthy people across ages. For the second PCR, which ran for about 6 to 11 cycles, a sample-barcoded 5' primer and a J-beta primer mix were used. Via MiXCR, TCRdb re-called the 5' RACE reads, giving one row per CDR3 protein. The sample yields 920,000 or so distinct CDR3 sequences, 45% seen once. Material for sequencing was blood. The origin of the receptors is a woman aged 60 to 75 in good health.

The V call is TRBV20-1, the J call TRBJ2-3, with D possibly being TRBD1 (5 bases). Germline CDR1 is DFQATT and CDR2 is SNEGSKA (reference sequence). Trimming removed 0 bases from V and 0 bases from J, with 7 bases in between. This CDR3 contains 14 residues. The chain's CDR3 is CSARDRVSTDTQYF. CDR3 sequence (DNA): TGCAGTGCTAGAGACAGGGTTAGCACAGATACGCAGTATTTT.

The V and J genes are TRBV6-5 and TRBJ2-7, with 8 bases identical to TRBD2. The CDR3 has 16 amino acids. Germline CDR1 MNHEY, CDR2 SVGAGI. Losses at the gene ends were 4 bases for V and 6 bases for J; bases not matched to a gene: 14. The CDR3 DNA reads TGTGCCAGCAGTTCCCGGCTTAGCGGGAAGGCTGGCGAGCAGTACTTC. Translated: CASSSRLSGKAGEQYF.

There are a few counts of this clonotype. The genes are TRBV9 and TRBJ1-2; 9 nucleotides align to TRBD1. Germline assignment: CDR1 SGDLS and CDR2 YYNGEE. The junction had 7 bases not matched to a gene; V was cut back by 4 bases and J by 3 bases. The CDR3 contains 15 residues. The CDR3 loop is CASSPRQGVDYGYTF. CDR3 sequence (DNA): TGTGCCAGCAGCCCCAGACAGGGGGTGGACTATGGCTACACCTTC. The full variable domain, in which reference TRBV9 and TRBJ1-2 provide the parts outside the CDR3, is DSGVTQTPKHLITATGQRVTLRCSPRSGDLSVYWYQQSLDQGLQFLIQYYNGEERAKGNILERFSAQQFPDLHSELNLSSLELGDSALYFCASSPRQGVDYGYTFGSGTRLTVV.

A note on this clonotype: The junction departs from germline at one end; a sequencing error may be responsible. The V and J genes are TRBV25-1 and TRBJ2-5, with 8 bases that match TRBD2. The J call is doubtful: the DNA matches TRBJ2-7 better. CDR1 and CDR2 (germline): MGHDK, SYGVNS. The length of the CDR3 is 14 residues. This CDR3 is CAGSSGGRFYEQYF. Here the CDR3 DNA reads TGTGCCGGCAGCAGCGGGGGACGGTTCTACGAGCAGTACTTC.

J is TRBJ2-1 and V is TRBV9, with 8 bases lining up with TRBD2. The V gene's germline CDR1 is SGDLS and CDR2 YYNGEE. The V segment lost 0 bases and the J segment 7 bases; nucleotides outside the gene matches: 3. This CDR3 contains 14 residues. The CDR3 DNA follows: TGTGCCAGCAGCGTAGCTGGACTAGCAAATGAGCAGTTCTTC. Translation: CASSVAGLANEQFF.

This chain's CDR3 is CAWGSRELFF. DNA for the CDR3: TGTGCCTGGGGGAGCAGGGAACTGTTTTTT. The gene calls are TRBV30 and TRBJ1-4, with D tentatively TRBD1 (5 bases). Germline lookup yields CDR1 GTSNPN and CDR2 SVGIG (reference sequence). V was trimmed by 5 bases and J by 12 bases, leaving 10 bases between them. This CDR3 is 10 amino acids long.

The chain carries TRBV20-1 and TRBJ1-1; D gene uncertain. V was cut by 6 bases and J by 4 bases, with 12 bases left in between. CDR1 is DFQATT and CDR2 is SNEGSKA in the germline V gene (reference sequence). The CDR3 sequence is 12 residues long. This CDR3 is CSASPLITEAFF. The DNA of the CDR3 is TGCAGTGCCAGTCCCCTAATCACTGAAGCTTTCTTT.

CDR3 DNA sequence: TGTGCCAGCAGATCCCTCCCGGGACTAGCGGTGACAGATACGCAGTATTTT. It translates to CASRSLPGLAVTDTQYF. The V gene is TRBV11-1, the J gene TRBJ2-3; 11 bases map to TRBD2. The V segment lost 6 bases and the J segment 3 bases; nucleotides outside the gene matches: 11. The CDR3 contains 17 residues. Per germline, CDR1 SGHAT and CDR2 FQDESV (reference sequence).

Only a few counts were recorded for this clonotype. The chain recombines TRBV5-6 with TRBJ2-5; D uncertain. The CDR3 covers 12 residues. Trimming removed 0 bases at V and 7 bases at J, with 7 bases between. The germline V gene has CDR1 SGHDT and CDR2 YYEEEE. The CDR3 DNA reads as TGTGCCAGCAGCTTGGTTCGTGGGACCCAGTACTTC. Translating gives CASSLVRGTQYF.

This clonotype was seen a few times. The chain recombines TRBV28 with TRBJ2-1; 11 bases are a match to TRBD2. CDR3 length equals 17 residues. The junction had 8 bases not matched to a gene; V was cut back by 4 bases and J by 3 bases. Germline CDR1 is MDHEN and CDR2 is SYDVKM. The CDR3: CASSSTQTSGGYNEQFF. CDR3 DNA: TGTGCCAGCAGTTCTACTCAAACTAGCGGGGGCTACAATGAGCAGTTCTTC.

This clonotype appeared many times. The CDR3 loop reads CSVAGDSRYEQFF. CDR3 bases: TGCAGCGTCGCTGGGGACTCACGGTATGAGCAGTTCTTC. The chain recombines TRBV29-1 with TRBJ2-1, with D tentatively TRBD2 (6 bases). Germline CDR1 and CDR2: SQVTM and ANQGSEA. The CDR3 has 13 amino acids. The germline V and J ends were trimmed by 6 bases and 8 bases, with 17 bases remaining between them.

The chain carries TRBV18 and TRBJ2-5; D unclear. The germline V gene has CDR1 KGHSH and CDR2 LQKENI. The CDR3 totals 15 residues. Trimming took 4 bases from V and 2 from J, leaving 14 bases between them. CDR3: CASSLSTTTQETQYF. CDR3 DNA: TGTGCCAGCTCACTCTCAACCACAACTCAAGAGACCCAGTACTTC.

The chain carries TRBV5-1 and TRBJ2-2, with D hard to call. The CDR3 extends over 15 amino acids. V lost 5 bases, J lost 0 bases, and 11 bases lay in between. Germline CDR1 reads SGHRS; CDR2 reads YFSETQ. Here the CDR3 reads CASSLGPPNTGELFF. Written as DNA, the CDR3 is TGCGCCAGCAGTCTTGGTCCGCCGAACACCGGGGAGCTGTTTTTT.

This clonotype showed up just a few times. The chain combines TRBV20-1 with TRBJ2-3, with 7 bases identical to TRBD2. The V gene's germline CDR1 is DFQATT and CDR2 SNEGSKA (reference sequence). V was clipped by 1 base and J by 0 bases; unmatched bases: 4. CDR3 length: 15 residues. The CDR3 is CSARAASGSTDTQYF. CDR3 bases: TGCAGTGCTAGAGCGGCTAGCGGAAGCACAGATACGCAGTATTTT.

This rearrangement joins TRBV7-2 to TRBJ2-3, with D perhaps TRBD2 (5 bases). Trimming took 6 bases from V and 2 from J, leaving 9 bases between them. This CDR3 region has 13 residues. Germline CDR1 reads SGHTA; CDR2 reads FQGNSA. Here the CDR3 DNA reads TGTGCCAGCAGTTACGACTACACAGATACGCAGTATTTT. Translating gives CASSYDYTDTQYF. The whole variable domain, filled in from reference TRBV7-2 and TRBJ2-3, reads GAGVSQSPSNKVTEKGKDVELRCDPISGHTALYWYRQSLGQGLEFLIYFQGNSAPDKSGLPSDRFSAERTGGSVSTLTIQRTQQEDSAVYLCASSYDYTDTQYFGPGTRLTVL.

The chain employs TRBV20-1 and TRBJ2-5; D ambiguous. Germline-derived CDR1 and CDR2 are DFQATT and SNEGSKA (reference sequence). CDR3 length equals 13 residues. V was pared by 4 bases and J by 2 bases, with 11 bases between. The CDR3 spells CSATSADQETQYF. The CDR3 DNA reads TGCAGTGCTACTTCGGCGGATCAAGAGACCCAGTACTTC.

This clonotype was picked up a small number of times. This chain links TRBV20-1 with TRBJ2-7, with a tentative D call TRBD1 (6 bases). The germline V and J ends were trimmed by 4 bases and 3 bases, with 10 bases remaining between them. Germline V CDR1 and CDR2: DFQATT, SNEGSKA (reference sequence). The CDR3 runs 12 residues. Here the CDR3 DNA reads TGCAGTGCTAATCGGGACATCTACGAGCAGTACTTC. Its protein product is CSANRDIYEQYF.

The chain recombines TRBV27 with TRBJ2-7; TRBD1 matches at 8 bases. The CDR3 runs 11 residues. V gave up 4 bases and J gave up 12 bases; unmatched junction bases: 5. The V gene's germline CDR1 is MNHEY and CDR2 SMNVEV (reference sequence). CDR3 DNA: TGTGCCAGCAGTTGGGGACAGGAGAGGTACTTC. This sequence encodes CASSWGQERYF.

This rearrangement joins TRBV9 to TRBJ2-7; weak D call: TRBD2 (5 bases). In germline, CDR1 is SGDLS, CDR2 YYNGEE. Between the trimmed V and J ends, which lost 2 bases and 2 bases, there was a span of 11 bases. The CDR3 contains 14 residues. The CDR3 reads CASSVGAAPYEQYF. The CDR3 DNA is TGTGCCAGCAGCGTCGGAGCGGCACCCTACGAGCAGTACTTC.

This rearrangement joins TRBV7-2 to TRBJ2-3; TRBD2 matches at 11 bases. CDR1 and CDR2 from the germline V gene are SGHTA and FQGNSA. The CDR3 loop spans 16 amino acids. With V trimmed by 6 bases and J by 6 bases, 11 bases remained unmatched. CDR3 protein: CASSSPGLAVGDTQYF. CDR3 sequence (DNA): TGTGCCAGCAGTTCCCCGGGACTAGCGGTGGGTGATACGCAGTATTTT.

This clonotype came up a few times. The J gene is TRBJ2-5, the V gene TRBV7-8; D possibly matches TRBD1 or TRBD2 (5 bases each). The germline V and J ends were trimmed by 7 bases and 3 bases, with 21 bases remaining between them. CDR1 and CDR2 from the germline V gene are SGHVS and FQNEAQ. The length of the CDR3 is 16 residues. The CDR3 region is CASIPLPGPGEETQYF. The CDR3 DNA follows: TGTGCCAGCATCCCTTTACCGGGACCCGGTGAAGAGACCCAGTACTTC.

This clonotype was found a few times. V gene TRBV20-1 combines with J gene TRBJ1-5; possibly TRBD1 for D (5 bases). CDR1 is DFQATT and CDR2 is SNEGSKA in the germline V gene (reference sequence). V lost 0 bases, J lost 6 bases, and 9 bases lay in between. The CDR3 sequence is 13 residues long. The CDR3 bases are TGCAGTGCTAGAGATAGTGGGACTCAGCCCCAGCATTTT. Protein sequence: CSARDSGTQPQHF.

The sample holds a few counts of this clonotype. This chain joins TRBV20-1 and TRBJ2-1, with 8 bases matching TRBD2. With 5 bases clipped from V and 5 bases from J, the junction kept 11 bases outside the gene matches. The CDR3 consists of 15 residues. Germline V gene sequence: CDR1 DFQATT, CDR2 SNEGSKA (reference sequence). CDR3 in amino acids: CSASGAGVGNNEQFF. The CDR3 region has the DNA TGCAGTGCTTCAGGAGCGGGAGTGGGAAACAATGAGCAGTTCTTC.

The chain uses TRBV5-1 and TRBJ1-1; D might be TRBD1 (6 bases). This CDR3 has 14 residues. Trimming pared 3 bases from V and 5 bases from J, leaving 14 bases between. Per germline, CDR1 SGHRS and CDR2 YFSETQ. CDR3 sequence: CASSSSQGGTEAFF. In DNA form, the CDR3 reads TGCGCCAGCAGCTCGTCACAGGGCGGGACTGAAGCTTTCTTT.

V gene TRBV7-6 combines with J gene TRBJ2-7; tentatively, D is TRBD1 (5 bases). Germline V gene lookup returns CDR1 SGHVS and CDR2 FNYEAQ. The CDR3 totals 14 residues. With 1 base removed from V and 2 bases from J, the gap between germline ends came to 9 bases. CDR3 protein: CASSLVRGTYEQYF. CDR3 DNA sequence: TGTGCCAGCAGCTTAGTTAGGGGAACCTACGAGCAGTACTTC.

Turning to this clonotype: A clone one base away is much larger, so this may be a read error. The chain links TRBV7-2 to TRBJ2-1; D not certain. The V end lost 5 bases, the J end lost 7 bases, and 9 bases lay between the germline ends. Germline V CDR1 and CDR2: SGHTA, FQGNSA. This CDR3 spans 12 amino acids. The CDR3 spells CTSSPSRNEQFF. The CDR3 region has the DNA TGTACCAGCAGCCCCTCGAGGAATGAGCAGTTCTTC.

In this sample, this clonotype turned up once. The J gene is TRBJ2-3, the V gene TRBV7-6; weak D call: TRBD2 (7 bases). Trimming shortened V by 2 bases and J by 5 bases, and 23 bases separated the two germline ends. Germline V gene data show CDR1 as SGHVS and CDR2 as FNYEAQ. The CDR3 is made up of 18 amino acids. This CDR3 is CASSLRGGGGGGRDTQYF. CDR3 nucleotides: TGTGCCAGCAGCTTAAGAGGAGGTGGAGGCGGGGGCCGAGATACGCAGTATTTT.

This chain's CDR3 is CSARDHGTPGRSYEQYF. CDR3 bases: TGCAGTGCTAGAGATCACGGAACTCCTGGGCGCTCCTACGAGCAGTACTTC. The chain links TRBV20-1 to TRBJ2-7; D remains ambiguous. V was shortened by 0 bases and J by 0 bases, with 18 bases between the two germline ends. Germline values: CDR1 DFQATT, CDR2 SNEGSKA (reference sequence). The CDR3 is 17 amino acids.

V and J are TRBV4-1 and TRBJ1-4, with D possibly TRBD1 on 5 matching bases. This CDR3 spans 17 amino acids. Germline CDR1 and CDR2: MGHRA and YSYEKL. The germline V and J ends were trimmed by 1 base and 8 bases, with 20 bases remaining between them. The CDR3 nucleotides are TGCGCCAGCAGCCAAGTTCTACCGGGGGAAGGTCGGGAAAAACTGTTTTTT. This codes for CASSQVLPGEGREKLFF.

This clonotype has just one count. V usage is TRBV6-6 and J usage is TRBJ2-7; a weak D match, TRBD1 (5 bases). V shed 6 bases and J shed 3 bases, with 15 bases lying between them. CDR1 is MNHNY, CDR2 SVGAGI, per germline (reference sequence). There are 14 residues in the CDR3. This CDR3 reads CASSPTAGNYEQYF. In nucleotides, the CDR3 is TGTGCCAGCAGCCCCACGGCAGGGAACTACGAGCAGTACTTC.

The rearrangement links TRBV9 to TRBJ2-1; D ambiguous. The V and J ends lost 0 bases and 6 bases respectively, with 7 bases between them. This CDR3 comprises 13 residues. The germline gives CDR1 SGDLS, CDR2 YYNGEE. Here the CDR3 DNA reads TGTGCCAGCAGCGTAGGCGTAGTCAATGAGCAGTTCTTC. It codes for CASSVGVVNEQFF.